Each of the 2 T cell receptor beta chains below was sequenced from the same sample in a study of blood T cell repertoires in COVID-19 (dated by TCRdb to 2019 to 2021). The library was built by means of the immunoSEQ multiplex PCR assay. Entries here come from immuneACCESS through TCRdb and include only in-frame sequences with V and J called. Some clones fail to appear in such tables; in the studies checked, an unresolved V gene covers under half of the shortfall, and the cause of the remainder is unknown. Across this sample there are 120,000 or so clones, with roughly 90% seen only once. 1% to 1.5% of the sample lies in the top ten. Input material: peripheral blood. These receptors all stem from a woman aged 80 or over with acute or convalescent COVID-19.

This clone was counted only a few times. The genes are TRBV20-1 and TRBJ2-1; TRBD2 aligns across 8 bases. The CDR3 runs 14 residues. The J segment lost 6 bases and the V segment lost 3 bases, leaving 7 bases of the junction unmatched. Germline V gene sequence: CDR1 DFQATT, CDR2 SNEGSKA (reference sequence). The chain's CDR3 is CSASPSGSINEQFF. The CDR3 region has the DNA TGCAGTGCTAGTCCCAGCGGGAGTATCAATGAGCAGTTCTTC.

This clone was observed a handful of times. This sequence joins TRBV2 and TRBJ1-5; perhaps TRBD1 as D (5 bases). The CDR3 spans 14 residues. The germline CDR1 and CDR2 sequences are SNHLY and FYNNEI. Between the trimmed V and J ends, which lost 4 bases and 4 bases, there was a span of 11 bases. The CDR3 DNA reads TGTGCCAGCAGTGTTGGAAGGACAAATCAGCCCCAGCATTTT. Protein: CASSVGRTNQPQHF. The full variable domain, in which reference TRBV2 and TRBJ1-5 provide the parts outside the CDR3, is EPEVTQTPSHQVTQMGQEVILRCVPISNHLYFYWYRQILGQKVEFLVSFYNNEISEKSEIFDDQFSVERPDGSNFTLKIRSTKLEDSAMYFCASSVGRTNQPQHFGDGTRLSIL.